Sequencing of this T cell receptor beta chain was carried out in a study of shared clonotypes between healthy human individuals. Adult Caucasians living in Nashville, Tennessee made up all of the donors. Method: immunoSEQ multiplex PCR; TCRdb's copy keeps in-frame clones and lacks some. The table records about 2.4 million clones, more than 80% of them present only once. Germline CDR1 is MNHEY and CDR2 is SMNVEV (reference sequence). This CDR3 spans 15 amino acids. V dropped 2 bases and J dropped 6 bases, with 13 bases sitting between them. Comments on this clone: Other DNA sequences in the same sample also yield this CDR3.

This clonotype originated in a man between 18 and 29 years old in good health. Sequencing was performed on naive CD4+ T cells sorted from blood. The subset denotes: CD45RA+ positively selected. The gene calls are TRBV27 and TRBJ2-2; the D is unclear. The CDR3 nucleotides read TGTGCCAGCAGTTTAGGAACTGGAAGGTCCGGGGAGCTGTTTTTT. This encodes CASSLGTGRSGELFF.